The 32 T cell receptor beta chains listed next were all sequenced from one sample in a study of blood T cells in healthy people across ages. Combining a sample-barcoded 5' primer with a J-beta primer mix, a second PCR ran for roughly 7 to 11 cycles. TCRdb reprocessed the 5' RACE reads with MiXCR, giving one entry per CDR3 protein. Of some 1.8 million distinct CDR3 sequences listed, around 42% are singletons. Material: blood. Receptors originate from a human donor in good health.

The V gene is TRBV6-1, the J gene TRBJ2-7, with D possibly TRBD1 on 5 matching bases. The germline V gene encodes CDR1 MNHNS and CDR2 SASEGT. This CDR3 is built from 13 residues. V was pared by 3 bases and J by 2 bases, with 8 bases between. Here the CDR3 reads CASSETEPYEQYF. CDR3 bases: TGTGCCAGCAGTGAGACAGAACCCTACGAGCAGTACTTC.

This chain uses TRBV12-3 or TRBV12-4 with TRBJ1-2; 7 nucleotides agree with TRBD1. The CDR3 runs 14 residues. V lost 5 bases and J lost 4; bases outside the gene matches: 7. The CDR3 here is CASSPTGAAYGYTF. In DNA, the CDR3 is TGTGCCAGCAGTCCCACAGGGGCGGCCTATGGCTACACCTTC.

The chain uses TRBV7-9 and TRBJ1-2, with 8 nucleotides matching TRBD1. V shed 5 bases and J 0 bases; nucleotides not matched to a gene: 14. Germline CDR1 and CDR2: SEHNR and FQNEAQ (reference sequence). CDR3 length: 18 residues. CDR3: CASSQSSTGGLANYGYTF. DNA for the CDR3: TGTGCCAGCAGCCAATCCTCCACAGGGGGATTAGCTAACTATGGCTACACCTTC.

V gene TRBV6-2 or TRBV6-3 combines with J gene TRBJ2-3; D possibly corresponds to TRBD2 (5 bases). This CDR3 is built from 15 residues. Trimming cost V 7 bases and J 2 bases, with 16 bases left between them. Germline lookup yields CDR1 MNHEY and CDR2 SVGEGT. The DNA for the CDR3 is TGTGCCAGCACCTCCCGGCGGGCGTTCACAGATACGCAGTATTTT. It encodes CASTSRRAFTDTQYF.

CDR3 nucleotides: TGTGCCTGGAGTGTCGGGACAGGGGGCCGTGAGACCCAGTACTTC. This translates into CAWSVGTGGRETQYF. The chain employs TRBV30 and TRBJ2-7; 12 positions match TRBD1. Gene TRBJ2-5 matches the end of the DNA better, so the J call may be wrong. This CDR3 region has 15 residues. The germline V gene has CDR1 GTSNPN and CDR2 SVGIG (reference sequence).

The genes are TRBV27 and TRBJ2-1; D is tentatively TRBD1 or TRBD2 (5 bases each). Trimming left V 11 bases short and J 8 bases short, with 22 bases between. Germline V gene lookup returns CDR1 MNHEY and CDR2 SMNVEV (reference sequence). The CDR3 is 14 amino acids. CDR3 in amino acids: CAGCPLGRDHEQFF. The CDR3 DNA is TGTGCCGGCTGCCCTTTAGGTAGGGACCATGAGCAGTTCTTC.

This clonotype showed up many times. This sequence joins TRBV20-1 and TRBJ2-4, with 13 nucleotides matching TRBD2. The CDR3 contains 19 residues. V lost 5 bases, J lost 4 bases, and 17 bases stayed unmatched. Germline V gene lookup returns CDR1 DFQATT and CDR2 SNEGSKA (reference sequence). The CDR3, as DNA: TGCAGTGCTGTAAGACTAGCGGGGGGACCCCCGCGAGCAAAAAACATTCAGTACTTC. Protein product: CSAVRLAGGPPRAKNIQYF.

The V call is TRBV20-1, the J call TRBJ2-1; 7 bases fit TRBD1. The CDR3 has 13 amino acids. With 8 bases clipped from V and 3 bases from J, the junction kept 7 bases outside the gene matches. Germline-derived CDR1 and CDR2 are DFQATT and SNEGSKA (reference sequence). CDR3 region: CSTGQRNYNEQFF. In DNA, the CDR3 is TGCAGTACGGGACAGCGAAACTACAATGAGCAGTTCTTC.

V is TRBV6-6 and J is TRBJ2-4; D may be TRBD1 (6 bases). V lost 5 bases, J lost 13 bases, and 24 bases lay in between. Germline V gene data show CDR1 as MNHNY and CDR2 as SVGAGI (reference sequence). This CDR3 comprises 15 residues. This chain's CDR3 is CASSTPSRGSGEQYF. CDR3 in DNA: TGTGCCAGCAGTACCCCCTCGAGGGGTTCAGGGGAGCAGTACTTC.

The CDR3 bases are TGTGCCAGCAACAGGGTGAGTGCTGATACGCAGTATTTT. The encoded protein is CASNRVSADTQYF. This chain connects TRBV9 to TRBJ2-3; D might be TRBD1 (6 bases). This CDR3 spans 13 amino acids. V gave up 6 bases and J gave up 6 bases, with 14 bases separating them. CDR1 and CDR2 from the germline V gene are SGDLS and YYNGEE.

This clonotype was seen a handful of times. This chain joins TRBV6-2 or TRBV6-3 and TRBJ2-5; D is uncertain. Trimming took off 0 bases at V and 3 bases at J, with 14 bases between the two ends. The CDR3 has 16 amino acids. Germline V lookup: CDR1 MNHEY, CDR2 SVGEGT. The CDR3 DNA is TGTGCCAGCAGTTACTCGATAGACCGACAAGAAGAGACCCAGTACTTC. It yields the protein CASSYSIDRQEETQYF.

This chain connects TRBV7-3 to TRBJ2-3; 9 bases agree with TRBD1. The junction had 5 bases not matched to a gene; V was cut back by 2 bases and J by 5 bases. The germline gives CDR1 SGHTA, CDR2 FQGTGA. The CDR3 sequence is 15 residues long. The DNA for the CDR3 is TGTGCCAGCAGCTTAGGGACAGGGTACGGAGATACGCAGTATTTT. This encodes CASSLGTGYGDTQYF. Full variable domain (outside the CDR3, taken from reference TRBV7-3 and TRBJ2-3): GAGVSQTPSNKVTEKGKYVELRCDPISGHTALYWYRQSLGQGPEFLIYFQGTGAADDSGLPNDRFFAVRPEGSVSTLKIQRTERGDSAVYLCASSLGTGYGDTQYFGPGTRLTVL.

In its sample, this clonotype was seen once. The CDR3 loop reads CASSPSDREAFF. CDR3 nucleotide sequence: TGTGCCAGCTCACCAAGTGACAGGGAGGCTTTCTTT. V gene TRBV18 combines with J gene TRBJ1-1; 7 bases are a match to TRBD1. The V and J ends lost 2 bases and 11 bases, in that order; junction bases with no gene match: 5. This CDR3 is built from 12 residues. Looked up from germline, CDR1 is KGHSH and CDR2 is LQKENI.

This clonotype was counted between two and nine times. The chain couples TRBV29-1 to TRBJ1-1, with D unclear. The CDR3 contains 12 residues. Trimming shortened V by 5 bases and J by 3 bases, and 10 bases separated the two germline ends. The germline gives CDR1 SQVTM, CDR2 ANQGSEA. Written as DNA, the CDR3 is TGCAGCGTTAAAGGGCTCGACACTGAAGCTTTCTTT. Translating it yields CSVKGLDTEAFF.

This chain connects TRBV3-1 to TRBJ1-2; possible D gene TRBD1, 6 bases. CDR1 is LGHDT, CDR2 YNNKEL, per germline (reference sequence). V lost 4 bases and J 5 bases, leaving 17 bases between the germline ends. The CDR3 spans 15 residues. DNA of the CDR3: TGTGCCAGCAGCCTTTCTCAGGGGCCCTATTATGGCTACACCTTC. Protein sequence: CASSLSQGPYYGYTF.

This clonotype was seen a handful of times. The rearrangement joins TRBV9 to TRBJ1-2; TRBD1 matches at 10 bases. The CDR3 sequence is 14 residues long. With V trimmed by 3 bases and J by 5 bases, 4 bases remained unmatched. CDR1 is SGDLS and CDR2 is YYNGEE in the germline V gene. The CDR3 region is CASSEWTGGYGYTF. The CDR3 DNA reads TGTGCCAGCAGCGAATGGACAGGGGGTTATGGCTACACCTTC. The whole variable domain, remainder taken from reference TRBV9 and TRBJ1-2, is DSGVTQTPKHLITATGQRVTLRCSPRSGDLSVYWYQQSLDQGLQFLIQYYNGEERAKGNILERFSAQQFPDLHSELNLSSLELGDSALYFCASSEWTGGYGYTFGSGTRLTVV.

There are a few counts of this clonotype. The chain joins TRBV6-2 or TRBV6-3 to TRBJ2-5; 7 bases agree with TRBD2. Germline assignment: CDR1 MNHEY and CDR2 SVGEGT. The junction had 8 bases not matched to a gene; V was cut back by 2 bases and J by 5 bases. This CDR3 region has 15 residues. CDR3 protein: CASSYRAGTQETQYF. The CDR3, as DNA: TGTGCCAGCAGTTACCGAGCGGGGACCCAGGAGACCCAGTACTTC.

This clonotype was seen only a few times. The V and J genes are TRBV4-3 and TRBJ2-3; D is possibly TRBD1 (5 bases). Trimming cost V 3 bases and J 5 bases, with 15 bases left between them. Germline lookup yields CDR1 LGHNA and CDR2 YSLEER. The CDR3 is 15 residues long. CDR3 loop: CASSQGPGQVDTQYF. In DNA form, the CDR3 reads TGCGCCAGCAGCCAGGGCCCAGGGCAGGTAGATACGCAGTATTTT.

The J gene is TRBJ2-2, the V gene TRBV7-3; D gene ambiguous. This CDR3 comprises 15 residues. Germline assignment: CDR1 SGHTA and CDR2 FQGTGA. V was trimmed by 2 bases and J by 1 base, leaving 8 bases between them. This CDR3 reads CASSLESMNTGELFF. In DNA, the CDR3 is TGTGCCAGCAGCTTAGAGAGTATGAACACCGGGGAGCTGTTTTTT.

This clonotype has only a few counts. V and J are TRBV3-1 and TRBJ2-7; no clear D. Germline values: CDR1 LGHDT, CDR2 YNNKEL (reference sequence). Trimming cost V 3 bases and J 4 bases, with 13 bases left between them. The CDR3 has 14 amino acids. The CDR3 loop is CASSHQVRPYEQYF. The CDR3 coding sequence is TGTGCCAGCAGCCATCAGGTGAGACCTTACGAGCAGTACTTC.

Turning to this clonotype: The junction shows a germline mismatch at one end, possibly a read error. The chain uses TRBV12-3 or TRBV12-4 and TRBJ2-7, with D perhaps being TRBD1 or TRBD2 (5 bases each). CDR3 length equals 17 residues. CDR3 in DNA: TGTGCCGGCAGGGTTGGTCTCCTCCGGGACGGCCGCTACGAGCAGTACTTC. Translated, it gives CAGRVGLLRDGRYEQYF.

This clonotype was recorded many times. The chain carries TRBV29-1 and TRBJ2-1; TRBD1 matches 9 bases. The CDR3 sequence is 11 residues long. Germline trimming cut 6 bases from V and 7 bases from J; bases unmatched to any gene: 1. Germline values: CDR1 SQVTM, CDR2 ANQGSEA. This CDR3 reads CSVGQGNEQFF. The DNA of the CDR3 is TGCAGCGTCGGACAGGGGAATGAGCAGTTCTTC.

The chain employs TRBV7-2 and TRBJ2-3; D possibly corresponds to TRBD1 (5 bases). Germline V lookup: CDR1 SGHTA, CDR2 FQGNSA. The CDR3 totals 14 residues. Trimming cost V 4 bases and J 4 bases, with 12 bases left between them. The DNA of the CDR3 is TGTACCAGCAGCTCAGGGTTCTTCCCAGATACGCAGTATTTT. This encodes CTSSSGFFPDTQYF.

This clonotype appeared a single time. V and J are TRBV5-1 and TRBJ1-1; D gene ambiguous. The ends were cut back, 0 bases at V and 0 bases at J, with 12 bases in the middle. Germline assignment: CDR1 SGHRS and CDR2 YFSETQ. The CDR3 is made up of 16 amino acids. The CDR3 spells CASSLVGGSMNTEAFF. CDR3 bases: TGCGCCAGCAGCTTGGTTGGTGGGTCGATGAACACTGAAGCTTTCTTT.

The CDR3 DNA follows: TGTGCCAGCAGCCAAGAAACGGGGGGGCAAGAGACCCAGTACTTC. Amino acids: CASSQETGGQETQYF. The gene calls are TRBV4-2 and TRBJ2-5; 8 nucleotides line up with TRBD2. V shed 0 bases, J shed 2 bases, and the junction held 2 bases outside the gene matches. Germline-derived CDR1 and CDR2 are LGHNA and YNFKEQ. This CDR3 has 15 amino acids.

Here the CDR3 reads CASSYSTNPHTEAFF. The CDR3 DNA reads as TGTGCCAGCAGTTACTCGACAAACCCCCACACTGAAGCTTTCTTT. The V call is TRBV6-6, the J call TRBJ1-1; D unresolved. V lost 0 bases and J lost 3, with 11 bases in between. This CDR3 contains 15 residues. Germline lookup yields CDR1 MNHNY and CDR2 SVGAGI (reference sequence).

The rearrangement links TRBV28 to TRBJ2-7, with no clear D. The CDR3 length is 13 residues. Looked up from germline, CDR1 is MDHEN and CDR2 is SYDVKM. V was pared by 2 bases and J by 7 bases, with 12 bases between. The CDR3: CASSLVDLGEQYF. The CDR3, as DNA: TGTGCCAGCAGTTTAGTGGACCTGGGGGAGCAGTACTTC.

The chain couples TRBV7-2 to TRBJ2-4; D might be TRBD1 or TRBD2, each matching 5 bases. The assigned J gene may be wrong: the sequence end matches TRBJ2-7 better. The CDR3 has 15 residues. Germline values: CDR1 SGHTA, CDR2 FQGNSA. The CDR3 is CASSFQGGGPYEQYF. The CDR3 DNA sequence: TGTGCCAGCAGCTTCCAGGGTGGGGGACCTTACGAGCAGTACTTC.

This clonotype was observed a few times. The V gene is TRBV20-1, the J gene TRBJ2-1; 8 bases are shared with TRBD2. V dropped 6 bases and J dropped 3; count of bases not matched to a gene: 22. The CDR3 totals 19 residues. Germline CDR1 reads DFQATT; CDR2 reads SNEGSKA (reference sequence). This CDR3 is CSAPPDGGRGAFSYNEQFF. For the CDR3, the DNA is TGCAGTGCCCCACCCGACGGGGGGCGGGGGGCTTTTAGCTACAATGAGCAGTTCTTC.

The chain couples TRBV27 to TRBJ2-1; D uncertain. The CDR3 sequence is 12 residues long. Trimming removed 6 bases from V and 9 bases from J, with 12 bases in between. Germline V gives CDR1 MNHEY, CDR2 SMNVEV (reference sequence). CDR3 in DNA: TGTGCCAGCAGCGCCAGGTACGGTGAGCAGTTCTTC. The encoded protein is CASSARYGEQFF.

The J gene is TRBJ2-7, the V gene TRBV28; D not resolved. The germline CDR1 and CDR2 sequences are MDHEN and SYDVKM. This CDR3 contains 13 residues. The V and J ends lost 7 bases and 1 base respectively, with 11 bases between them. In nucleotides, the CDR3 is TGTGCCAGCATTGATGGGTTATCCTACGAGCAGTACTTC. It encodes CASIDGLSYEQYF.

Only a few counts were recorded for this clonotype. The chain has TRBV4-1 and TRBJ2-5, with D possibly matching TRBD1 (5 bases). Germline V gene sequence: CDR1 MGHRA, CDR2 YSYEKL. Trimming stripped 4 bases from V and 7 bases from J, with 16 bases between. CDR3 length: 14 amino acids. The CDR3 nucleotides are TGCGCCAGCAGCCCCGCAGGGATCATGTGGACCCAGTACTTC. Protein product: CASSPAGIMWTQYF.